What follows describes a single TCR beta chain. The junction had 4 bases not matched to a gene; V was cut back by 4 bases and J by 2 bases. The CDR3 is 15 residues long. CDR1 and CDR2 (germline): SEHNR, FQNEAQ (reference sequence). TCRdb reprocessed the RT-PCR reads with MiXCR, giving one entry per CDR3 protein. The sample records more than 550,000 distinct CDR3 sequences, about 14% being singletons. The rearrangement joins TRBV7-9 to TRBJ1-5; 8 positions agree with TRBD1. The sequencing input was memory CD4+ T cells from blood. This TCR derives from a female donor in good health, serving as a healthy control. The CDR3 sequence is CASSSGGEGNQPQHF. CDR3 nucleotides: TGTGCCAGCAGCTCAGGGGGCGAGGGCAATCAGCCCCAGCATTTT.